The clone carrying this T cell receptor beta chain was detected only once. These data originate in a study of blood T cell repertoires in COVID-19. Study information: From the United States, Italy and Spain came samples of acute and convalescent COVID-19. Sources were T cells, B-cell-depleted T cells, or PBMCs; the material itself was cDNA or gDNA.

J gave up 0 bases and V 0 bases, and 0 bases lay outside the gene matches. This CDR3 region has 16 residues. Germline CDR1 LGHDT, CDR2 YNNKEL (reference sequence). Original processing methods: Reference gene primer amplification gave estimated nucleated cell counts. Assay: immunoSEQ multiplex PCR; the TCRdb copy retains only in-frame clones and omits some. Clonal size and the V and J genes are those of that table, whereas D and trimming came from the DNA. This table holds 5,500 to 6,000 clones, 70% to 90% found once. Specimen: peripheral blood. This receptor was obtained from a human donor in a cohort sampled during active COVID-19. The rearrangement uses TRBV3-1 (or the pseudogene TRBV3-2) and TRBJ1-4; 8 positions agree with TRBD1. The CDR3 bases are TGTGCCAGCAGCCAAGAGACAGGGGCAACTAATGAAAAACTGTTTTTT. Its protein product is CASSQETGATNEKLFF.